Included here is one T cell receptor (beta chain) sequence, with context. Its antigen is as yet unknown. The CDR3 has 14 amino acids. The V gene lost 5 bases and the J gene lost 13 bases, with 21 bases spanning the gap. This sample stems from a study of blood T cells in healthy people across ages. Findings and caveats of the study: More naive CD4+ cells and higher diversity marked long-lived donors relative to aged donors.

Using a J-beta primer mix together with a sample-barcoded 5' primer, a second PCR was run for roughly 7 to 11 cycles. Each CDR3 protein is one row after TCRdb ran MiXCR on the 5' RACE reads. Found here are around 1.7 million distinct CDR3 sequences, 28% of them singletons; the top ten hold less than 9.5%. This sequence originates from a woman in her twenties or thirties in good health. The specimen sequenced was blood. This chain connects TRBV12-3 or TRBV12-4 to TRBJ2-4, with a tentative D call TRBD2 (5 bases). The CDR3 reads CASSAAVSYNEQYF. In DNA form, the CDR3 reads TGTGCCAGCAGTGCAGCGGTCTCCTACAATGAGCAGTACTTC.